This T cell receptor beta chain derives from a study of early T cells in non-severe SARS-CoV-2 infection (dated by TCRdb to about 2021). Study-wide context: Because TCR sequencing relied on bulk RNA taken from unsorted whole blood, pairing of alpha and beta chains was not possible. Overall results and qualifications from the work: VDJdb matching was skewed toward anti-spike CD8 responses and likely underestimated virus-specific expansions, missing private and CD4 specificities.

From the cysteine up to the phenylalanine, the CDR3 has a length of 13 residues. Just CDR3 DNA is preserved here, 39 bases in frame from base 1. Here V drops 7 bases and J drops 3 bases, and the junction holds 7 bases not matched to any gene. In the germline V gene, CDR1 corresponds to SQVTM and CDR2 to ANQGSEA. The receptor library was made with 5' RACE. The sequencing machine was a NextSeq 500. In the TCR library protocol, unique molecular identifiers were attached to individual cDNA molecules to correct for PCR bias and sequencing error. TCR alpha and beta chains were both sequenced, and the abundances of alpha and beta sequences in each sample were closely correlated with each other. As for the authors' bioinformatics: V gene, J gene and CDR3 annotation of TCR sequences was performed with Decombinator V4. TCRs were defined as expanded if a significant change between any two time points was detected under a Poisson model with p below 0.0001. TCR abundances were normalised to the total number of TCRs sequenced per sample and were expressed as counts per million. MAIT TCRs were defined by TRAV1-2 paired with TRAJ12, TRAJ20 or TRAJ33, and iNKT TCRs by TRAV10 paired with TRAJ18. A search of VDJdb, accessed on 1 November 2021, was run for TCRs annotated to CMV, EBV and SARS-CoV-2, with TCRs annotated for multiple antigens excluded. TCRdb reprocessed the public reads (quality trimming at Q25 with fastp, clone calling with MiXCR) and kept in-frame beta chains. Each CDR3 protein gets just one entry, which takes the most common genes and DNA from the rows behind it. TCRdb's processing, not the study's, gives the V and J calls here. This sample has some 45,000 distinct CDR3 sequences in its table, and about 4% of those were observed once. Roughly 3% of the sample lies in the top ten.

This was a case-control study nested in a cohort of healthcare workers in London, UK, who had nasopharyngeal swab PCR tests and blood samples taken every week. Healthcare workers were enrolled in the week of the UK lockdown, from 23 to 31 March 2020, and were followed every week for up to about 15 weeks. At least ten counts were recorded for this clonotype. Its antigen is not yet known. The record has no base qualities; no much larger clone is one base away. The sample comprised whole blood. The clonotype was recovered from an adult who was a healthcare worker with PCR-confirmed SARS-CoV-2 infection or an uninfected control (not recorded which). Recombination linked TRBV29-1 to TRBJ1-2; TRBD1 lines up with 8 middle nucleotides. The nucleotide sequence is TGCAGCGCCGGACAGGGTGAGGACTATGGCTACACCTTC. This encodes CSAGQGEDYGYTF.